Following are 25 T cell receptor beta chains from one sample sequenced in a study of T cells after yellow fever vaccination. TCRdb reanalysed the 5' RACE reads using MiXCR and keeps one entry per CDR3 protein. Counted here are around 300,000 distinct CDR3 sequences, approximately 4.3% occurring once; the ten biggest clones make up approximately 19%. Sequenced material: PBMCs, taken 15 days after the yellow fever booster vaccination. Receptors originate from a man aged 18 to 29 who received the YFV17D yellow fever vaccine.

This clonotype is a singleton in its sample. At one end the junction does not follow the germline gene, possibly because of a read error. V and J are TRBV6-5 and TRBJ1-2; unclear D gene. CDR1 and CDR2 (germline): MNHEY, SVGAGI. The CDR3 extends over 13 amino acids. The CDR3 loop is CACSYDWHYGYTF. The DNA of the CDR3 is TGTGCCTGCAGTTACGACTGGCACTATGGCTACACCTTC.

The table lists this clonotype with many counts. CDR3 in DNA: TGTGCCATACTAGCGGAGTACCAAGAGACCCAGTACTTC. Its protein product is CAILAEYQETQYF. J is TRBJ2-5 and V is TRBV6-5; 8 bases fit TRBD2. The V gene end was trimmed by 10 bases and the J gene end by 0 bases; junction bases not matched to a gene: 4. CDR1 is MNHEY and CDR2 is SVGAGI in the germline V gene. This CDR3 has 13 amino acids.

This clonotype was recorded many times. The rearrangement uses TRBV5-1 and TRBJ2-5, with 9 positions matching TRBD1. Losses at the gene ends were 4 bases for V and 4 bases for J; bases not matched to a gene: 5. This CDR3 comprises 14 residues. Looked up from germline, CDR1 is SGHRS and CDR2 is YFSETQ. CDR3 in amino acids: CASSAGTGLETQYF. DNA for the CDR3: TGCGCCAGCAGCGCGGGGACAGGGTTAGAGACCCAGTACTTC.

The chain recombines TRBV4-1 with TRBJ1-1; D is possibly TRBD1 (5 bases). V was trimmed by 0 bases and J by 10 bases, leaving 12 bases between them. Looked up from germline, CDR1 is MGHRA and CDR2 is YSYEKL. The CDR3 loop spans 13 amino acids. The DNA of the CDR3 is TGCGCCAGCAGCCAAGAGTACGGGGGTATAGCTTTCTTT. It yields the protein CASSQEYGGIAFF.

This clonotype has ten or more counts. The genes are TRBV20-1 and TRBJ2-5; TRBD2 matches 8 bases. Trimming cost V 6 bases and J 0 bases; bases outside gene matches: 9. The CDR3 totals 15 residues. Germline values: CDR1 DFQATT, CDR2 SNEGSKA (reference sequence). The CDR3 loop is CSAPPQRGYQETQYF. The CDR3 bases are TGCAGTGCCCCACCCCAGCGGGGGTACCAAGAGACCCAGTACTTC.

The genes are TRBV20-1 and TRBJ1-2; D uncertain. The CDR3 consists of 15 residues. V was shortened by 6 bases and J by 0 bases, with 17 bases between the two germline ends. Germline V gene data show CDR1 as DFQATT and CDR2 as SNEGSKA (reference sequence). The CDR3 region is CSAAPSDRPNYGYTF. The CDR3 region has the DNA TGCAGTGCAGCCCCTTCGGACCGCCCTAACTATGGCTACACCTTC.

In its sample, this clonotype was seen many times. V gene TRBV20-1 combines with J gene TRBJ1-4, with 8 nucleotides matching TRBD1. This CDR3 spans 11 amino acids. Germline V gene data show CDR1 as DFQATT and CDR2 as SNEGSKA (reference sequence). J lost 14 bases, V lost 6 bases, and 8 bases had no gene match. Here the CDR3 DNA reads TGCAGTGCAGTAAGGGACAGGAAGCTGTTTTTT. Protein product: CSAVRDRKLFF.

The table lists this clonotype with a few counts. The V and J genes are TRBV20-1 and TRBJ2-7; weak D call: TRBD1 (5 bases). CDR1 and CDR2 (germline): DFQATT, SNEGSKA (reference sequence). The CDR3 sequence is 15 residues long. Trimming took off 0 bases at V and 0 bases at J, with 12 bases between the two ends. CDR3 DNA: TGCAGTGCTAGAGATGCGCAGGGCGGCTCCTACGAGCAGTACTTC. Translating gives CSARDAQGGSYEQYF.

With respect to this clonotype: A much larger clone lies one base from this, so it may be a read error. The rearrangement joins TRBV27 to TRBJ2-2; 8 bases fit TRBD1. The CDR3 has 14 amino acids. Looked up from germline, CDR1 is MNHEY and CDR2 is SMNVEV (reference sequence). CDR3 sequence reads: CASRGGQAPGVLFF. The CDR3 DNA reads TGTGCCAGCAGGGGGGGACAGGCCCCCGGGGTGCTGTTTTTT.

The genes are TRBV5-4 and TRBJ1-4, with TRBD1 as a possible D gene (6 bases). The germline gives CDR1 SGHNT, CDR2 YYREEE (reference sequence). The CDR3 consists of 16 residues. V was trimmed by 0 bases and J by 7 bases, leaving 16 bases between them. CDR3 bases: TGTGCCAGCAGCTTGGGAGCGGGGGGCCGGAGTGAAAAACTGTTTTTT. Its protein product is CASSLGAGGRSEKLFF.

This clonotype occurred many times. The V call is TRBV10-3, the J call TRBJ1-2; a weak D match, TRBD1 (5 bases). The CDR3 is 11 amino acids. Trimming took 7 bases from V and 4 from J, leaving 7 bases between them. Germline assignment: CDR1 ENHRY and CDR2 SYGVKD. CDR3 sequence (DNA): TGTGCCATCAAGGGGAGCTATGGCTACACCTTC. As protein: CAIKGSYGYTF.

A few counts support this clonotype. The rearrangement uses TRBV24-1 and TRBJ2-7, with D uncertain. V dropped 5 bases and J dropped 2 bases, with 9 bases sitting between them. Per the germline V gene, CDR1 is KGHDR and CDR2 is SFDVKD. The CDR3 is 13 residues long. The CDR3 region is CATSGTLTYEQYF. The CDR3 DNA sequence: TGTGCCACCAGTGGTACCTTAACCTACGAGCAGTACTTC.

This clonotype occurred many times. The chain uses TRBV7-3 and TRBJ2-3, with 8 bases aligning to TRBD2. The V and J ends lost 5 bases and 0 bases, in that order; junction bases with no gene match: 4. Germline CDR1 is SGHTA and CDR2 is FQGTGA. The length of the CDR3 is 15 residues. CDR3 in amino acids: CASSPSGSSTDTQYF. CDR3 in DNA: TGTGCCAGCAGCCCTAGCGGGTCGAGCACAGATACGCAGTATTTT.

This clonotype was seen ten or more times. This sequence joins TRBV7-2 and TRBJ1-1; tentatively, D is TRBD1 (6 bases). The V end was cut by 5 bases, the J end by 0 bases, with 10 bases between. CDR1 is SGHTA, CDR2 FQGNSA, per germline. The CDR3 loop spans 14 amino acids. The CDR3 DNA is TGTGCCAGCAGCAGACAGGCACTGAACACTGAAGCTTTCTTT. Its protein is CASSRQALNTEAFF. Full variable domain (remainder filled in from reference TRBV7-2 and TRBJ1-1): GAGVSQSPSNKVTEKGKDVELRCDPISGHTALYWYRQSLGQGLEFLIYFQGNSAPDKSGLPSDRFSAERTGGSVSTLTIQRTQQEDSAVYLCASSRQALNTEAFFGQGTRLTVV.

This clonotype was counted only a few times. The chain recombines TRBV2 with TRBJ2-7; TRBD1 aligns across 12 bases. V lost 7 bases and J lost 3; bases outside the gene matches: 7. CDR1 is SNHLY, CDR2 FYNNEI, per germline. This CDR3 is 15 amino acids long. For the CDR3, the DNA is TGTGCCAGCACTTTGGGACAGGGGGCTGGCTACGAGCAGTACTTC. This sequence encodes CASTLGQGAGYEQYF.

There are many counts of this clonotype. The CDR3, as DNA: TGTGCCAGCAGCGCATCCCAATTGGCGTTCAGGGCTACGCAGTATTTT. This translates into CASSASQLAFRATQYF. The chain carries TRBV9 and TRBJ2-3; D perhaps matches TRBD1 (5 bases). Germline V gene data show CDR1 as SGDLS and CDR2 as YYNGEE. V was clipped by 3 bases and J by 8 bases, with 22 bases between them. CDR3 length: 16 amino acids.

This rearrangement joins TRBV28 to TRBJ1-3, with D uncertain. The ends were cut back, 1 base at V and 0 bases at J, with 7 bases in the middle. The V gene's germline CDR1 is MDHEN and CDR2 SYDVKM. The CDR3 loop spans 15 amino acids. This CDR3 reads CASSLFQYSGNTIYF. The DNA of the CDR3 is TGTGCCAGCAGTTTATTCCAGTACTCTGGAAACACCATATATTTT.

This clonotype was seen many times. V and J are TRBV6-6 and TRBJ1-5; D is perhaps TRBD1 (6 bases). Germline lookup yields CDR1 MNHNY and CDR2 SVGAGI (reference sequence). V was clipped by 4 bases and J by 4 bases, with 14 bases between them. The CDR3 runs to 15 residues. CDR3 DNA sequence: TGTGCCAGCAGTTCGGGATTAACAGGGAATCAGCCCCAGCATTTT. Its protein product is CASSSGLTGNQPQHF.

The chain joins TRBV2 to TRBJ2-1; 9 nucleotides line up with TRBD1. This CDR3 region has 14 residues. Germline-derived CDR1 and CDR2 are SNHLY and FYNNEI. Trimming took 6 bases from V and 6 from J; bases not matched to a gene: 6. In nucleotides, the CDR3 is TGTGCCAGCAGGACGGGACAGGGCTTCAATGAGCAGTTCTTC. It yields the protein CASRTGQGFNEQFF. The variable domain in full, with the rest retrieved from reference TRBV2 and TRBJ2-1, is EPEVTQTPSHQVTQMGQEVILRCVPISNHLYFYWYRQILGQKVEFLVSFYNNEISEKSEIFDDQFSVERPDGSNFTLKIRSTKLEDSAMYFCASRTGQGFNEQFFGPGTRLTVL.

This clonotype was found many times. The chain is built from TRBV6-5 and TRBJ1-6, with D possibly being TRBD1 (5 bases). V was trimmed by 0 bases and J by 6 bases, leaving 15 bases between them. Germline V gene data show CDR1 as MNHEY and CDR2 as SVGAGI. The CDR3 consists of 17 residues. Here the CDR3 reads CASSYSKWAGSNSPLHF. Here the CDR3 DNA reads TGTGCCAGCAGTTACTCGAAGTGGGCAGGGAGTAATTCACCCCTCCACTTT.

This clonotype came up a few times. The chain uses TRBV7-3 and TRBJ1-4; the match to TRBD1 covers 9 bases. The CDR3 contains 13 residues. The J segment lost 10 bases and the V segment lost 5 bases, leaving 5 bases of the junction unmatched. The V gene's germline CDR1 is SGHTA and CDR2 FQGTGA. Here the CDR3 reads CASSPDRGGKLFF. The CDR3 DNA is TGTGCCAGCAGCCCGGACAGGGGAGGAAAACTGTTTTTT.

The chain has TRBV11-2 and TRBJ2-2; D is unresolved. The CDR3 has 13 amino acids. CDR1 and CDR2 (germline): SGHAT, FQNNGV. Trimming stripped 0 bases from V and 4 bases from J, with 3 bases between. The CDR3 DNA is TGTGCCAGCAGCTTAGAGATCACCGGGGAGCTGTTTTTT. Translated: CASSLEITGELFF.

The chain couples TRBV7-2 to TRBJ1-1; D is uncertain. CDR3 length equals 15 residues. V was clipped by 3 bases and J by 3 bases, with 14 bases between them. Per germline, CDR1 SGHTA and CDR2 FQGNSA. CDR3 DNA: TGTGCCAGCAGCTTCGCCCTGATTCATGACACTGAAGCTTTCTTT. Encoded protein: CASSFALIHDTEAFF.

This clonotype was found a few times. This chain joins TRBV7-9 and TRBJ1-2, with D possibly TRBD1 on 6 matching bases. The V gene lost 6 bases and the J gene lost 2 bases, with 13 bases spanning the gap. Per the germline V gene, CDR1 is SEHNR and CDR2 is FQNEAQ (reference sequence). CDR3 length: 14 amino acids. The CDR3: CASSSGVSNYGYTF. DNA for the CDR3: TGTGCCAGCAGTTCAGGGGTTTCAAACTATGGCTACACCTTC.

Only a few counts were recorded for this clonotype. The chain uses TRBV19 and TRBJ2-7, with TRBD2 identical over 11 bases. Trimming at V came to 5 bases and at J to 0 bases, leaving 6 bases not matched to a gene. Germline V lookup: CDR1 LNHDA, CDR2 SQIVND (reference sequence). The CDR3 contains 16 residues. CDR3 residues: CASSLLAGESSYEQYF. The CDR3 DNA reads TGTGCCAGTAGTTTACTAGCGGGGGAGTCCTCCTACGAGCAGTACTTC.